Sequencing of this T cell receptor beta chain was carried out in a study of neoadjuvant anti-PD-1 for oral cavity cancer (dated by TCRdb to about 2021). In terms of the full investigation: Before curative-intent surgical resection, most patients were given three to four biweekly doses of nivolumab at 3 mg/kg. A fourth nivolumab dose was given around day 43 to patients without progression, and definitive surgical resection was performed in those patients on days 50-56. Under RECIST 1.1, patients with complete response, partial response or stable disease were classed as responders, and patients with progression were classed as non-responders. A 33% response rate was observed in the parent correlative cohort, in which around eleven patients were included. General study outcomes and caveats: Higher pretreatment blood Treg/Th17 ratios correlated with higher pretreatment blood TCRbeta clonality and lower post-treatment tumor TCRbeta clonality. After neoadjuvant nivolumab, significantly higher T cell clonality (Gini index) was found within PBMCs in non-responders than in responders. Only three patients per response group were included in the TCR analyses, and larger cohorts for validation were called for by the authors.

Spanning cysteine to phenylalanine, the CDR3 consists of 20 amino acids. Only CDR3 DNA remains: 60 bases, in frame from the first base. Compared with germline, V lacks 1 base and J lacks 0 bases; bases without a gene match: 15. From a lookup of the germline V gene, CDR1 and CDR2 are SGHVS and FNYEAQ. The time point label for this specimen denotes: after neoadjuvant nivolumab, at surgical resection. The patients had newly diagnosed stage II-IVA oral cavity squamous cell carcinoma and had not received any prior systemic or radiation treatment. The cohort consisted of patients with HPV-negative, locally advanced oral cavity squamous cell carcinoma. Peripheral blood mononuclear cells were analyzed directly, without maintenance or expansion in culture. The samples were obtained from a longitudinal correlative study of a single-arm phase II trial testing neoadjuvant nivolumab in oral cavity squamous cell carcinoma. Subject-matched pre- and post-treatment PBMCs and tumors from three responders and three non-responders were subjected to genomic DNA-based TCRbeta sequencing. Peripheral blood mononuclear cells were collected before nivolumab treatment and again after treatment, at the time of surgery. Genomic DNA was isolated from PBMCs using the Maxwell RSC DNA from Cells kit.

In regard to this clone: Its recognized antigen is unknown. Base qualities are not provided; no much larger clone lies one nucleotide away.

For deep sequencing, each PBMC sample was run in six replicates, with libraries mostly built from approximately 0.45 ug of input genomic DNA. TCRbeta libraries were prepared with the immunoSEQ hsTCRbeta kit according to the manufacturer's instructions. An Illumina NovaSeq 6000 S4 flow cell was used to sequence the final libraries, which had first been combined to 3 nM. Regarding the original processing steps: Raw data preprocessing and quality control were performed with the immunoSEQ Analyzer. The analysis was restricted to productive rearrangements, with each unique CDR3 amino acid sequence defining a clonotype. Using the R package tcR, the researchers computed the Gini-Simpson index as their estimate of repertoire clonality. Student's t test was used to compare Gini indices, and Pearson correlation was used to assess associations with tumor size change. Held by TCRdb, this immuneACCESS table contains in-frame sequences only and omits some clones. Under half of the omission traces to an unresolved V gene where checked; the cause of the rest is unknown. That table furnishes V, J and clone size, whereas the DNA furnished D and trimming. The sample table contains about 8,000 clones; only one count was recorded for roughly 70% of them. The leading ten clones occupy 2.8% of the sample.

The TCR sequence derives from a person between 40 and 85 years old with oral cavity squamous cell carcinoma. The input for sequencing was PBMCs, taken after nivolumab (anti-PD-1) treatment. The V and J genes are TRBV7-6 and TRBJ1-5, with 7 junctional bases fitting TRBD1. The base sequence is TGTGCCAGCAGCTTAGAAGCGTACAGGGGAGGGGGATATAGCAATCAGCCCCAGCATTTT. This codes for CASSLEAYRGGGYSNQPQHF.